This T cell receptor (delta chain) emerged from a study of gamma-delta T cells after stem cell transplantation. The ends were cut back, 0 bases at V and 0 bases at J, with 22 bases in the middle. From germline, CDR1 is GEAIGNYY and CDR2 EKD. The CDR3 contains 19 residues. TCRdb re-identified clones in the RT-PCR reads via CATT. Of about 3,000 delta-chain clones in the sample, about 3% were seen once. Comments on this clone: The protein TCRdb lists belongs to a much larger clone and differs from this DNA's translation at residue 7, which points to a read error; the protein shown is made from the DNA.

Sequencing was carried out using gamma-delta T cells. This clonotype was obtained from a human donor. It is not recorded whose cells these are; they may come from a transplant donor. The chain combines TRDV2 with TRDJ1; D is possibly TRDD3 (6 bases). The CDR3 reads CACDTVGTKGWGYTDKLIF. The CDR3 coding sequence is TGTGCCTGTGACACCGTGGGTACGAAGGGCTGGGGTTACACCGATAAACTCATCTTT.